Presented here are 31 T cell receptor beta chains from one specimen sequenced in a study of shared clonotypes between healthy human individuals. This table comes from immunoSEQ multiplex PCR, and its TCRdb copy is limited to in-frame clones, with some not included. The sample shows fewer than 3 million clones, 85% to 95% of them seen only once. Sequenced material: naive CD4+ T cells from PBMCs. Subset reported: CD45RA+ positively selected. The receptors shown here come from a man aged 18 to 29 in good health. Some clones in this sample may be carry-over from other donors' samples.

The sample holds one count of this clone. The same CDR3 also results from other DNA sequences found in this sample. This chain connects TRBV7-3 to TRBJ2-7, with 7 bases identical to TRBD2. The CDR3 runs 13 residues. In germline, CDR1 is SGHTA, CDR2 FQGTGA. Trimming at V came to 1 base and at J to 3 bases, leaving 0 bases not matched to a gene. CDR3 bases: TGTGCCAGCAGCTTAAGCGGGAGCTACGAGCAGTACTTC. Protein product: CASSLSGSYEQYF. Full variable domain (rest looked up from reference TRBV7-3 and TRBJ2-7): GAGVSQTPSNKVTEKGKYVELRCDPISGHTALYWYRQSLGQGPEFLIYFQGTGAADDSGLPNDRFFAVRPEGSVSTLKIQRTERGDSAVYLCASSLSGSYEQYFGPGTRLTVT.

The J gene is TRBJ2-7, the V gene TRBV7-3; 12 nucleotides agree with TRBD2. The junction had 4 bases not matched to a gene; V was cut back by 3 bases and J by 4 bases. CDR1 SGHTA and CDR2 FQGTGA come from the germline V gene. CDR3 length: 15 amino acids. The DNA for the CDR3 is TGTGCCAGCAGCTTGACGGGACTAGCGGGTTACGAGCAGTACTTC. Its translation: CASSLTGLAGYEQYF. Using reference TRBV7-3 and TRBJ2-7 for the parts outside the CDR3, the full variable domain is GAGVSQTPSNKVTEKGKYVELRCDPISGHTALYWYRQSLGQGPEFLIYFQGTGAADDSGLPNDRFFAVRPEGSVSTLKIQRTERGDSAVYLCASSLTGLAGYEQYFGPGTRLTVT.

This chain uses TRBV28 with TRBJ2-1, with TRBD1 matching 11 bases. Germline V gives CDR1 MDHEN, CDR2 SYDVKM. The V segment lost 5 bases and the J segment 14 bases; nucleotides outside the gene matches: 2. The CDR3 is 11 amino acids. The CDR3 sequence: CASSRGQGEFF. In DNA form, the CDR3 reads TGTGCCAGCAGTAGGGGACAGGGGGAGTTCTTC.

V and J are TRBV28 and TRBJ2-5, with TRBD2 matching 8 bases. This CDR3 comprises 15 residues. Germline CDR1 reads MDHEN; CDR2 reads SYDVKM. Trimming took 4 bases from V and 2 from J; bases not matched to a gene: 6. This CDR3 reads CASSSQGLVQETQYF. The CDR3 nucleotides read TGTGCCAGCAGTTCCCAGGGACTAGTACAAGAGACCCAGTACTTC.

The V gene is TRBV5-4, the J gene TRBJ2-5; TRBD1 matches at 8 bases. There are 16 residues in the CDR3. The ends lost 4 bases at V and 5 bases at J; junction bases unmatched: 13. Germline values: CDR1 SGHNT, CDR2 YYREEE (reference sequence). This chain's CDR3 is CASSTLRQGASETQYF. DNA for the CDR3: TGTGCCAGCAGCACCCTCCGGCAGGGGGCTTCTGAGACCCAGTACTTC.

V gene TRBV6-5 combines with J gene TRBJ2-5; 8 bases align to TRBD2. Per germline, CDR1 MNHEY and CDR2 SVGAGI. Trimming took 4 bases from V and 4 from J; bases not matched to a gene: 8. The CDR3 has 15 amino acids. The CDR3 DNA sequence: TGTGCCAGCAGTTTCCGAGCTCGGGGGGGAGAGACCCAGTACTTC. Translating gives CASSFRARGGETQYF.

The chain links TRBV6-5 to TRBJ2-7, with D hard to call. Trimming removed 1 base at V and 9 bases at J, with 13 bases between. The germline gives CDR1 MNHEY, CDR2 SVGAGI. The CDR3 is 13 residues long. The CDR3 bases are TGTGCCAGCAGTTACTTGGAGCTCGTGGGGCAGTACTTC. Its translation: CASSYLELVGQYF.

This clone was counted only a few times. The chain carries TRBV25-1 and TRBJ1-1; D possibly corresponds to TRBD1 (5 bases). Germline CDR1 and CDR2: MGHDK and SYGVNS. The CDR3 has 13 amino acids. Trimming pared 6 bases from V and 10 bases from J, leaving 18 bases between. Here the CDR3 reads CASSQPPGSRAFF. CDR3 DNA sequence: TGTGCCAGCAGCCAGCCACCAGGGTCTAGAGCTTTCTTT.

This clone was detected once. The chain carries TRBV7-3 and TRBJ2-1; 7 nucleotides agree with TRBD2. This CDR3 is 15 amino acids long. Germline V CDR1 and CDR2: SGHTA, FQGTGA. The V gene end was trimmed by 3 bases and the J gene end by 7 bases; junction bases not matched to a gene: 9. CDR3 sequence: CASSFGGAGRNEQFF. The CDR3 DNA is TGTGCCAGCAGCTTCGGGGGAGCCGGGAGGAATGAGCAGTTCTTC.

The chain employs TRBV11-2 and TRBJ2-1; D gene ambiguous. CDR1 is SGHAT, CDR2 FQNNGV, per germline. The CDR3 loop spans 15 amino acids. V was trimmed by 1 base and J by 5 bases, leaving 12 bases between them. CDR3 loop: CASSLGVVRNNEQFF. The DNA for the CDR3 is TGTGCCAGCAGCTTAGGTGTAGTGAGAAACAATGAGCAGTTCTTC.

This clone was seen just once. This chain joins TRBV19 and TRBJ2-5; weak D call: TRBD1 (6 bases). Germline CDR1 is LNHDA and CDR2 is SQIVND (reference sequence). V was clipped by 9 bases and J by 5 bases, with 16 bases between them. The CDR3 runs to 13 residues. The CDR3 protein is CASQGKLRETQYF. In DNA, the CDR3 is TGTGCCAGCCAGGGGAAACTGAGGGAGACCCAGTACTTC. The full variable domain, completed using reference TRBV19 and TRBJ2-5, is DGGITQSPKYLFRKEGQNVTLSCEQNLNHDAMYWYRQDPGQGLRLIYYSQIVNDFQKGDIAEGYSVSREKKESFPLTVTSAQKNPTAFYLCASQGKLRETQYFGPGTRLLVL.

This clone was seen only once. V is TRBV7-6 and J is TRBJ2-7; TRBD2 matches 11 bases. Germline loops: CDR1 SGHVS, CDR2 FNYEAQ. V shed 4 bases, J shed 1 base, and the junction held 6 bases outside the gene matches. The CDR3 length is 16 residues. The CDR3 loop is CASSSQTSGTSYEQYF. Written as DNA, the CDR3 is TGTGCCAGCAGCTCCCAGACTAGCGGGACTTCCTACGAGCAGTACTTC.

The rearrangement links TRBV27 to TRBJ2-1; a weak D match, TRBD2 (6 bases). The germline V gene encodes CDR1 MNHEY and CDR2 SMNVEV (reference sequence). This CDR3 is built from 20 residues. Between the trimmed V and J ends, which lost 3 bases and 0 bases, there was a span of 24 bases. The CDR3 region has the DNA TGTGCCAGCAGTTTTAGTGGCGGGATGAGAGTTTGGGGCTCCTACAATGAGCAGTTCTTC. Protein: CASSFSGGMRVWGSYNEQFF.

In regard to this clone: Other nucleotide sequences from this sample produce the same CDR3. This chain connects TRBV9 to TRBJ1-3; TRBD1 is a possible D gene (5 bases). The CDR3 consists of 14 residues. Trimming took off 0 bases at V and 2 bases at J, with 6 bases between the two ends. Germline CDR1 reads SGDLS; CDR2 reads YYNGEE. CDR3 sequence (DNA): TGTGCCAGCAGCGTAGCAGGGCCTGGAAACACCATATATTTT. It is translated as CASSVAGPGNTIYF.

This clone was seen only once. V is TRBV6-6 and J is TRBJ2-4; TRBD1 aligns across 8 bases. Germline trimming cut 2 bases from V and 9 bases from J; bases unmatched to any gene: 9. CDR3 size: 15 residues. Germline V gene lookup returns CDR1 MNHNY and CDR2 SVGAGI (reference sequence). CDR3: CASSYASQGVGIQYF. The CDR3 DNA reads TGTGCCAGCAGTTACGCTTCACAGGGGGTGGGCATTCAGTACTTC.

The chain combines TRBV19 with TRBJ1-1; D is ambiguous. CDR1 is LNHDA, CDR2 SQIVND, per germline (reference sequence). The CDR3 consists of 16 residues. V was pared by 3 bases and J by 6 bases, with 20 bases between. The CDR3 protein is CASSIALVGNRAEAFF. Here the CDR3 DNA reads TGTGCCAGTAGTATTGCCCTCGTGGGAAATAGGGCTGAAGCTTTCTTT.

This chain connects TRBV28 to TRBJ1-5, with unresolved D. This CDR3 has 15 residues. Trimming removed 3 bases at V and 4 bases at J, with 13 bases between. Germline CDR1 and CDR2: MDHEN and SYDVKM. CDR3 sequence (DNA): TGTGCCAGCAGTTTTCTATTAGGCGCAAATCAGCCCCAGCATTTT. Translated: CASSFLLGANQPQHF. Full variable domain (outside the CDR3, taken from reference TRBV28 and TRBJ1-5): DVKVTQSSRYLVKRTGEKVFLECVQDMDHENMFWYRQDPGLGLRLIYFSYDVKMKEKGDIPEGYSVSREKKERFSLILESASTNQTSMYLCASSFLLGANQPQHFGDGTRLSIL.

The chain combines TRBV28 with TRBJ1-3; D ambiguous. V lost 4 bases and J lost 0, with 13 bases in between. The CDR3 totals 16 residues. Germline V gene data show CDR1 as MDHEN and CDR2 as SYDVKM. The CDR3 is CASSYTRETSGNTIYF. In DNA, the CDR3 is TGTGCCAGCAGTTATACGAGGGAAACCTCTGGAAACACCATATATTTT.

This rearrangement joins TRBV5-5 to TRBJ1-1, with a weak D call TRBD1 (5 bases). The CDR3 covers 15 residues. CDR1 is SGHKS and CDR2 is YYEKEE in the germline V gene (reference sequence). Deletions cut 0 bases from V and 1 base from J, with 10 bases between. CDR3 sequence (DNA): TGTGCCAGCAGCTTGGTTGGGGGATCGAACACTGAAGCTTTCTTT. Residues: CASSLVGGSNTEAFF.

The rearrangement joins TRBV7-3 to TRBJ1-1; D is perhaps TRBD1 (6 bases). The CDR3 has 16 amino acids. Germline lookup yields CDR1 SGHTA and CDR2 FQGTGA. V shed 1 base and J shed 1 base, with 13 bases lying between them. CDR3 bases: TGTGCCAGCAGCTTAATAGGGGGGTCGGCGAACACTGAAGCTTTCTTT. Its translation is CASSLIGGSANTEAFF. The complete variable domain, with remaining parts taken from reference TRBV7-3 and TRBJ1-1, reads GAGVSQTPSNKVTEKGKYVELRCDPISGHTALYWYRQSLGQGPEFLIYFQGTGAADDSGLPNDRFFAVRPEGSVSTLKIQRTERGDSAVYLCASSLIGGSANTEAFFGQGTRLTVV.

This rearrangement joins TRBV29-1 to TRBJ2-1; D not resolved. Germline assignment: CDR1 SQVTM and CDR2 ANQGSEA. With 1 base removed from V and 0 bases from J, the gap between germline ends came to 13 bases. CDR3 length equals 16 residues. CDR3 sequence: CSVEGAPRNSYNEQFF. The CDR3 DNA reads TGCAGCGTTGAAGGGGCACCTAGGAACTCCTACAATGAGCAGTTCTTC.

The chain is built from TRBV19 and TRBJ2-7; D unclear. Germline V gene lookup returns CDR1 LNHDA and CDR2 SQIVND (reference sequence). CDR3 length equals 14 residues. Trimming removed 4 bases from V and 0 bases from J, with 10 bases in between. CDR3 sequence (DNA): TGTGCCAGTAGTACTTGGACGGCCTCCTACGAGCAGTACTTC. Residues: CASSTWTASYEQYF.

The V gene is TRBV5-1, the J gene TRBJ1-4; no clear D gene. V lost 4 bases and J 5 bases, leaving 12 bases between the germline ends. CDR3 size: 14 residues. Germline V CDR1 and CDR2: SGHRS, YFSETQ. CDR3 residues: CASSPTPQNEKLFF. For the CDR3, the DNA is TGCGCCAGCAGCCCAACCCCACAGAATGAAAAACTGTTTTTT. Filled out from reference TRBV5-1 and TRBJ1-4, the complete variable domain reads KAGVTQTPRYLIKTRGQQVTLSCSPISGHRSVSWYQQTPGQGLQFLFEYFSETQRNKGNFPGRFSGRQFSNSRSEMNVSTLELGDSALYLCASSPTPQNEKLFFGSGTQLSVL.

The CDR3 DNA follows: TGTGCCAGCAGCTTATTGGTAGCGGGCACCGGTGAGCAGTTCTTC. This translates into CASSLLVAGTGEQFF. The chain links TRBV7-3 to TRBJ2-1; 7 positions match TRBD2. Unmatched junction bases numbered 10, after V lost 2 bases and J lost 9 bases. The CDR3 covers 15 residues. From germline, CDR1 is SGHTA and CDR2 FQGTGA.

The J gene is TRBJ2-1, the V gene TRBV7-9, with 9 bases identical to TRBD1. CDR1 SEHNR and CDR2 FQNEAQ come from the germline V gene (reference sequence). The CDR3 is 13 residues long. Losses at the gene ends were 6 bases for V and 8 bases for J; bases not matched to a gene: 5. The CDR3 sequence is CASRPTGGHEQFF. The DNA of the CDR3 is TGTGCCAGCAGGCCTACAGGGGGCCATGAGCAGTTCTTC.

This chain joins TRBV6-4 and TRBJ2-7; 7 bases match TRBD1. CDR3 length equals 15 residues. With V trimmed by 2 bases and J by 1 base, 5 bases remained unmatched. From germline, CDR1 is MRHNA and CDR2 SNTAGT. The CDR3 loop reads CASSDVLQGSYEQYF. CDR3 DNA sequence: TGTGCCAGCAGTGACGTGCTACAGGGGTCCTACGAGCAGTACTTC.

The chain joins TRBV6-5 to TRBJ1-2, with D hard to call. Trimming removed 9 bases at V and 2 bases at J, with 10 bases between. There are 12 residues in the CDR3. CDR1 is MNHEY, CDR2 SVGAGI, per germline. CDR3 region: CASLERNYGYTF. CDR3 in DNA: TGTGCCAGTTTGGAGCGGAACTATGGCTACACCTTC.

This clone has only one observation. This rearrangement joins TRBV5-1 to TRBJ1-1; 7 bases align to TRBD1. Trimming cost V 2 bases and J 3 bases; bases outside gene matches: 10. CDR3 length: 16 amino acids. In germline, CDR1 is SGHRS, CDR2 YFSETQ. The CDR3 is CASSFVGGATYTEAFF. The CDR3 coding sequence is TGCGCCAGCAGCTTTGTAGGGGGCGCTACCTACACTGAAGCTTTCTTT.

V is TRBV29-1 and J is TRBJ2-7; 11 bases map to TRBD2. J gave up 6 bases and V 4 bases, and 5 bases lay outside the gene matches. This CDR3 is built from 13 residues. CDR1 SQVTM and CDR2 ANQGSEA come from the germline V gene. CDR3 sequence: CSVVTSGRAEQYF. In DNA, the CDR3 is TGCAGCGTTGTCACTAGCGGGAGAGCCGAGCAGTACTTC.

This clone was seen just once. This CDR3 reads CASSIAGPTNSYEQYF. The CDR3 coding sequence is TGTGCCAGCAGTATAGCGGGACCTACAAATTCATACGAGCAGTACTTC. V is TRBV28 and J is TRBJ2-7, with TRBD2 identical over 8 bases. The ends lost 5 bases at V and 4 bases at J; junction bases unmatched: 13. The CDR3 runs to 16 residues. Per the germline V gene, CDR1 is MDHEN and CDR2 is SYDVKM.

The chain is built from TRBV4-1 and TRBJ1-3; weak D call: TRBD1 (6 bases). The V end was cut by 5 bases, the J end by 4 bases, with 15 bases between. The CDR3 is 15 amino acids. CDR1 is MGHRA, CDR2 YSYEKL, per germline. The CDR3 protein is CASSASQGSGNTIYF. The DNA of the CDR3 is TGCGCCAGCAGCGCGTCACAGGGATCAGGAAACACCATATATTTT.